This TCR beta chain comes out of a study of blood T cell repertoires in COVID-19. Study-level information: The cDNA or gDNA used as material had been derived from T cells, B-cell-depleted T cells, or PBMCs.

The CDR3 covers 15 residues. The V gene end was trimmed by 3 bases and the J gene end by 1 base; junction bases not matched to a gene: 4. CDR1 is MNHEY and CDR2 is SMNVEV in the germline V gene (reference sequence). The repertoire was sequenced with immunoSEQ multiplex PCR; TCRdb's copy has only in-frame clones and lacks some. Of roughly 170,000 clones in the sample, about 83% were seen once. The sequence derives from a man in his forties who had recovered from COVID-19. The sample was peripheral blood. This sequence joins TRBV27 and TRBJ1-1; 8 nucleotides match TRBD1. CDR3 coding DNA: TGTGCCAGCAGTTTCGAAGGACAGGGGAACACTGAAGCTTTCTTT. Translated: CASSFEGQGNTEAFF.